Sequencing of this TCR beta chain was carried out in a study of a mutant IDH1 vaccine in newly diagnosed glioma. At the level of the study: The patients received vaccinations eight times, in weeks 1, 3, 5, 7, 11, 15, 19 and 23. Patients were started on vaccination 4-6 weeks after radiotherapy alone, or with temozolomide cycles. Most patients had received both radiotherapy and temozolomide, the prior options being radiotherapy, temozolomide, or both.

The repertoire was sequenced with immunoSEQ multiplex PCR; TCRdb's copy has only in-frame clones and lacks some. The sample contains fewer than 75,000 clones, approximately 84% of which appear only once. Stated time point: week 11, during vaccination. In the vaccine, a single dose held 300 ug of the mutant IDH1 20-mer peptide, along with topical imiquimod. Remarks on this clone: Its antigen remains unidentified.

The CDR3 totals 15 residues. After removal of 1 base from V and 4 bases from J, the junction contained 5 bases not matched to a gene. Germline assignment: CDR1 LNHDA and CDR2 SQIVND (reference sequence). J is TRBJ2-5 and V is TRBV19; 8 bases line up with TRBD1. The sequencing used PBMCs, collected from a glioma patient whose treatment included an IDH1 peptide vaccine. This receptor was obtained from a woman in her fifties or sixties with glioma. CDR3 residues: CASSIAQGAGETQYF. The CDR3 DNA follows: TGTGCCAGTAGTATAGCCCAGGGGGCTGGAGAGACCCAGTACTTC.